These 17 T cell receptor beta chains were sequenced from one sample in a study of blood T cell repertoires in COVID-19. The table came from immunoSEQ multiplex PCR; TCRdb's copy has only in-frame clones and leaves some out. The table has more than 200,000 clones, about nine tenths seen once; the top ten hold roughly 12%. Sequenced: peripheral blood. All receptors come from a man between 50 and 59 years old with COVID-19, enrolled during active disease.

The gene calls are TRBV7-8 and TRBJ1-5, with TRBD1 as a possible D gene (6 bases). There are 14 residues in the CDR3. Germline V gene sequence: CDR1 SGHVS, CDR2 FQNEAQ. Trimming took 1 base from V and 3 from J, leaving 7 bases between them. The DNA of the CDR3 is TGTGCCAGCAGCTTAGGACAGGACAATCAGCCCCAGCATTTT. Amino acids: CASSLGQDNQPQHF. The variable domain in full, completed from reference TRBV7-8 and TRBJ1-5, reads GAGVSQSPRYKVAKRGQDVALRCDPISGHVSLFWYQQALGQGPEFLTYFQNEAQLDKSGLPSDRFFAERPEGSVSTLKIQRTQQEDSAVYLCASSLGQDNQPQHFGDGTRLSIL.

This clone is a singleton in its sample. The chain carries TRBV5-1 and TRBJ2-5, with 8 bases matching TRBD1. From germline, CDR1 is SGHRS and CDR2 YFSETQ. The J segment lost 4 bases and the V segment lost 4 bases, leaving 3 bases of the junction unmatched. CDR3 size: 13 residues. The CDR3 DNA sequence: TGCGCCAGCAGCCCTGGACAGGGAGAGACCCAGTACTTC. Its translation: CASSPGQGETQYF.

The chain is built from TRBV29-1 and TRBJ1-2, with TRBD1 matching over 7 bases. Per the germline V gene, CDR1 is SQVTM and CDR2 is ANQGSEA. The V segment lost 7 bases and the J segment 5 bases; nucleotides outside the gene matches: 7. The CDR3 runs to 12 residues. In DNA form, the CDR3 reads TGCAGCGCCGCCGGGACAGATTATGGCTACACCTTC. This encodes CSAAGTDYGYTF.

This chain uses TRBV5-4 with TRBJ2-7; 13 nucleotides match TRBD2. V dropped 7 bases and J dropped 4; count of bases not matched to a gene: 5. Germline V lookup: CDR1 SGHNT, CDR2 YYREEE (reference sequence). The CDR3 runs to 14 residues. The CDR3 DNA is TGTGCCAGCTGGACTAGCGGGAGTAGGTACGAGCAGTACTTC. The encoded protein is CASWTSGSRYEQYF.

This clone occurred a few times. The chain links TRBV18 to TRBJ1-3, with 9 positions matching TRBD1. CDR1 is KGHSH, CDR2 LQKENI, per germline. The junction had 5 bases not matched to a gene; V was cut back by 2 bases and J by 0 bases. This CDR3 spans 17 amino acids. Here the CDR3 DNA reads TGTGCCAGCTCACCATCCGGGACAGGGAGCTCTGGAAACACCATATATTTT. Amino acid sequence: CASSPSGTGSSGNTIYF.

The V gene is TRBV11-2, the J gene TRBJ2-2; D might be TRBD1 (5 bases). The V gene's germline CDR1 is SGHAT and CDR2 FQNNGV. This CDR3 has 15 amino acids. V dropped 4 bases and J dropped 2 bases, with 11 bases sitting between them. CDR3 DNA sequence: TGTGCCAGCAGCTCGACAGCCCAAAACACCGGGGAGCTGTTTTTT. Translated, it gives CASSSTAQNTGELFF.

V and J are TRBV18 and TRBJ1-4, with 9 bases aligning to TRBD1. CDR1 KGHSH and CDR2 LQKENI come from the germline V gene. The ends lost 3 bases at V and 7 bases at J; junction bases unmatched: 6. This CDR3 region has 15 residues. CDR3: CASSPSGQGPEKLFF. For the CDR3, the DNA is TGTGCCAGCTCACCGTCGGGACAGGGACCTGAAAAACTGTTTTTT.

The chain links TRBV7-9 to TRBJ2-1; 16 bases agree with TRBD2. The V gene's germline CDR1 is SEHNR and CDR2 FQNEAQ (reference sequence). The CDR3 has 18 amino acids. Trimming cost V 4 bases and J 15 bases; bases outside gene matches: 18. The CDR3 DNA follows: TGTGCCAGCAGCTCACAACCGGGACTAGCGGGAGGGCCGGTCCGCCTGTTCTTC. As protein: CASSSQPGLAGGPVRLFF.

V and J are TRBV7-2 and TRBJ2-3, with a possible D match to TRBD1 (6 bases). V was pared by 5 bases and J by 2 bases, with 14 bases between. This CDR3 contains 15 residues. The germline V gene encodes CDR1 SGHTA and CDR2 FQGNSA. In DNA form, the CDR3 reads TGTGCCAGCAGCCGTCCGGGACACAACACAGATACGCAGTATTTT. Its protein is CASSRPGHNTDTQYF.

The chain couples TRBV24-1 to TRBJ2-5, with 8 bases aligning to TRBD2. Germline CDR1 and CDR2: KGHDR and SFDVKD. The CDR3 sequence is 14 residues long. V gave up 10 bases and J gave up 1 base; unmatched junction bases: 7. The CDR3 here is CATSSGNGQETQYF. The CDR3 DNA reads TGTGCCACAAGTAGCGGGAACGGCCAAGAGACCCAGTACTTC.

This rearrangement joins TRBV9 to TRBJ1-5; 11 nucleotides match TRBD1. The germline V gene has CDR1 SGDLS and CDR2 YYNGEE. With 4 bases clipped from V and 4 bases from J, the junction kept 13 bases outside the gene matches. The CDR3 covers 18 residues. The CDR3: CASSSLDRGLVGNQPQHF. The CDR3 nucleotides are TGTGCCAGCAGCTCCTTGGACAGGGGGCTGGTTGGGAATCAGCCCCAGCATTTT.

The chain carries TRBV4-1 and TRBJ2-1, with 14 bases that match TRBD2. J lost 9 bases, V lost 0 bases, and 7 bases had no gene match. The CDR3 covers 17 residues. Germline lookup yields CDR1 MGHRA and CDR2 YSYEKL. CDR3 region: CASSQDPGTSGRSEQFF. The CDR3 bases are TGCGCCAGCAGCCAAGATCCGGGGACTAGCGGGAGAAGTGAGCAGTTCTTC.

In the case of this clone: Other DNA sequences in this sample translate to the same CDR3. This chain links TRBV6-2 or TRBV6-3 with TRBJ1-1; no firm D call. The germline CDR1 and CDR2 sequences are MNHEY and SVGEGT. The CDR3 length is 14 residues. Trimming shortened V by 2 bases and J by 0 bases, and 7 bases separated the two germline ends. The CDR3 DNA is TGTGCCAGCAGTTACGGGCGCTTGAACACTGAAGCTTTCTTT. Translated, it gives CASSYGRLNTEAFF.

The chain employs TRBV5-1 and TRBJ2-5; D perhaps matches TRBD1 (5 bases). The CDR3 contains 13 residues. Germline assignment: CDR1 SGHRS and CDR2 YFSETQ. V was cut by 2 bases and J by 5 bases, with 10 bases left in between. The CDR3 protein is CASSFGQGETQYF. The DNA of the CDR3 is TGCGCCAGCAGCTTCGGGCAGGGTGAGACCCAGTACTTC.

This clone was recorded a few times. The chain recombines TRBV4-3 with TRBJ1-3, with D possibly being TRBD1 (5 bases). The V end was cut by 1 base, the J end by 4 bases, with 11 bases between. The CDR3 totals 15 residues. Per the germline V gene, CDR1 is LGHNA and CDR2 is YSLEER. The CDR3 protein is CASSQGRAVGNTIYF. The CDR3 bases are TGCGCCAGCAGCCAAGGCAGGGCAGTAGGAAACACCATATATTTT.

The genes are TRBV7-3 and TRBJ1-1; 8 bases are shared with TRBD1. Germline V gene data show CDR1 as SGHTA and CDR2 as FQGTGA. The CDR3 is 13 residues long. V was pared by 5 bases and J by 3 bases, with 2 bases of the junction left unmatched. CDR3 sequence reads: CASSPQGDTEAFF. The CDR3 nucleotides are TGTGCCAGCAGCCCACAGGGGGACACTGAAGCTTTCTTT.

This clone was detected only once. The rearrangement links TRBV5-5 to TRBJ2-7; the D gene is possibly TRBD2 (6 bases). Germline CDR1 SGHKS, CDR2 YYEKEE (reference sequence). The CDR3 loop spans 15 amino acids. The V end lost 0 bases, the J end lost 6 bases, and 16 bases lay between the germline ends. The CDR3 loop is CASSLVSGSRVEQYF. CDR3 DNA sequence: TGTGCCAGCAGCTTGGTTAGCGGCAGTCGTGTCGAGCAGTACTTC.